One and the same sample provided the 14 T cell receptor beta chains below, sequenced in a study of blood T cell repertoires in COVID-19. Sequencing was performed with immunoSEQ multiplex PCR; in TCRdb, only in-frame clones are kept and a portion is missing. The sample includes 50,000 to 75,000 clones, roughly 85% of them seen just once. The sequenced sample was peripheral blood. Receptor source: a man aged 55 to 70 with acute or convalescent COVID-19.

The chain has TRBV27 and TRBJ2-2; a weak D match, TRBD2 (5 bases). This CDR3 is built from 14 residues. Germline CDR1 and CDR2: MNHEY and SMNVEV (reference sequence). V lost 8 bases, J lost 4 bases, and 14 bases lay in between. The CDR3 spells CASSQLDVTGELFF. CDR3 DNA: TGTGCCAGCTCACAACTAGATGTCACCGGGGAGCTGTTTTTT.

This clone was detected a few times. V is TRBV9 and J is TRBJ1-5, with D uncertain. The CDR3 has 13 residues. Trimming stripped 0 bases from V and 5 bases from J, with 6 bases between. Germline-derived CDR1 and CDR2 are SGDLS and YYNGEE. The CDR3 DNA is TGTGCCAGCAGCGTAGATTCGTATCAGCCCCAGCATTTT. Translating it yields CASSVDSYQPQHF.

The chain carries TRBV5-1 and TRBJ2-7, with D possibly TRBD1 on 6 matching bases. CDR3 length equals 14 residues. The V gene's germline CDR1 is SGHRS and CDR2 YFSETQ. V was shortened by 3 bases and J by 6 bases, with 16 bases between the two germline ends. The CDR3: CASSYGGRESEQYF. The CDR3 nucleotides are TGCGCCAGCAGCTATGGGGGCAGGGAGAGCGAGCAGTACTTC.

This chain links TRBV28 with TRBJ2-7; the D gene is possibly TRBD1 (5 bases). The CDR3 covers 15 residues. The V gene's germline CDR1 is MDHEN and CDR2 SYDVKM. V lost 6 bases and J lost 4, with 19 bases in between. The CDR3, as DNA: TGTGCCAGCAGAGGGGTCCTTGGCAGGAATTACGAGCAGTACTTC. Protein sequence: CASRGVLGRNYEQYF. Combining the CDR3 with reference TRBV28 and TRBJ2-7 gives the whole variable domain DVKVTQSSRYLVKRTGEKVFLECVQDMDHENMFWYRQDPGLGLRLIYFSYDVKMKEKGDIPEGYSVSREKKERFSLILESASTNQTSMYLCASRGVLGRNYEQYFGPGTRLTVT.

Worth noting for this clone: Other DNA sequences in this specimen translate into the identical CDR3. The chain has TRBV7-3 and TRBJ1-2; D is undetermined. Germline loops: CDR1 SGHTA, CDR2 FQGTGA. This CDR3 region has 14 residues. Trimming took 1 base from V and 9 from J, leaving 15 bases between them. The CDR3 protein is CASSLNPGAGSYTF. The DNA for the CDR3 is TGTGCCAGCAGCTTAAACCCGGGCGCGGGGAGCTACACCTTC.

This clone was recorded once. This sequence joins TRBV5-6 and TRBJ2-7, with 7 bases fitting TRBD2. The ends lost 0 bases at V and 1 base at J; junction bases unmatched: 4. Germline CDR1 reads SGHDT; CDR2 reads YYEEEE. The CDR3 covers 15 residues. Here the CDR3 reads CASSLAMGGSYEQYF. The CDR3 nucleotides read TGTGCCAGCAGCTTGGCCATGGGGGGGTCCTACGAGCAGTACTTC. The whole variable domain, remainder taken from reference TRBV5-6 and TRBJ2-7, is DAGVTQSPTHLIKTRGQQVTLRCSPKSGHDTVSWYQQALGQGPQFIFQYYEEEERQRGNFPDRFSGHQFPNYSSELNVNALLLGDSALYLCASSLAMGGSYEQYFGPGTRLTVT.

The chain couples TRBV9 to TRBJ2-4; D remains unclear. In germline, CDR1 is SGDLS, CDR2 YYNGEE. The CDR3 loop spans 16 amino acids. Trimming removed 4 bases at V and 1 base at J, with 15 bases between. In DNA form, the CDR3 reads TGTGCCAGCAGCCCCTCAGGCCTCGTTGCCAAAAACATTCAGTACTTC. Amino acid sequence: CASSPSGLVAKNIQYF.

V is TRBV7-3 and J is TRBJ2-7; 9 nucleotides agree with TRBD1. Germline lookup yields CDR1 SGHTA and CDR2 FQGTGA. Trimming took 5 bases from V and 6 from J; bases not matched to a gene: 17. The length of the CDR3 is 17 residues. CDR3 coding DNA: TGTGCCAGCAGCCCTAACGCCGGGACAGGGAGATCAGGCGAGCAGTACTTC. This codes for CASSPNAGTGRSGEQYF.

The rearrangement joins TRBV4-2 to TRBJ1-2; 8 bases line up with TRBD1. The J segment lost 6 bases and the V segment lost 4 bases, leaving 4 bases of the junction unmatched. CDR1 is LGHNA and CDR2 is YNFKEQ in the germline V gene. The CDR3 has 13 residues. CDR3 bases: TGTGCCAGCAGCCCATCGACAGGGGATGGCTACACCTTC. Translated: CASSPSTGDGYTF.

This clone was detected only once. The DNA of the CDR3 is TGTGCCTGGAGTGTAGGGGGCCGGGGCAATCAGCCCCAGCATTTT. Translating gives CAWSVGGRGNQPQHF. The chain employs TRBV30 and TRBJ1-5, with 7 bases aligning to TRBD1. The germline gives CDR1 GTSNPN, CDR2 SVGIG (reference sequence). After removal of 0 bases from V and 2 bases from J, the junction contained 4 bases not matched to a gene. CDR3 length equals 15 residues. Combining the CDR3 with reference TRBV30 and TRBJ1-5 gives the whole variable domain SQTIHQWPATLVQPVGSPLSLECTVEGTSNPNLYWYRQAAGRGLQLLFYSVGIGQISSEVPQNLSASRPQDRQFILSSKKLLLSDSGFYLCAWSVGGRGNQPQHFGDGTRLSIL.

V usage is TRBV9 and J usage is TRBJ1-2; TRBD1 aligns across 9 bases. Trimming removed 3 bases from V and 3 bases from J; junction bases left unmatched: 0. The germline V gene encodes CDR1 SGDLS and CDR2 YYNGEE. The CDR3 runs 13 residues. The CDR3: CASSGQGDYGYTF. CDR3 nucleotide sequence: TGTGCCAGCAGCGGACAGGGGGACTATGGCTACACCTTC.

This chain joins TRBV7-2 and TRBJ2-5, with D hard to call. Germline CDR1 SGHTA, CDR2 FQGNSA. With 6 bases removed from V and 0 bases from J, the gap between germline ends came to 11 bases. The CDR3 loop spans 14 amino acids. The CDR3 reads CASSSSPYQETQYF. In DNA form, the CDR3 reads TGTGCCAGCAGTTCTAGTCCGTACCAAGAGACCCAGTACTTC.

The chain links TRBV15 to TRBJ1-1; the D gene is possibly TRBD1 (6 bases). Germline CDR1 LNHNV, CDR2 YYDKDF (reference sequence). Trimming took off 3 bases at V and 4 bases at J, with 12 bases between the two ends. This CDR3 is built from 14 residues. CDR3 sequence (DNA): TGTGCCACCAGCAGGGGAATGGGGGCCACTGAAGCTTTCTTT. Translating it yields CATSRGMGATEAFF.

The chain couples TRBV6-5 to TRBJ2-5; the match to TRBD1 covers 10 bases. V was pared by 7 bases and J by 3 bases, with 8 bases of the junction left unmatched. The germline V gene encodes CDR1 MNHEY and CDR2 SVGAGI. The CDR3 covers 15 residues. CDR3 DNA: TGTGCCAGCAATCCCCGGGACAGGGGAAAAGAGACCCAGTACTTC. This gives the protein CASNPRDRGKETQYF.